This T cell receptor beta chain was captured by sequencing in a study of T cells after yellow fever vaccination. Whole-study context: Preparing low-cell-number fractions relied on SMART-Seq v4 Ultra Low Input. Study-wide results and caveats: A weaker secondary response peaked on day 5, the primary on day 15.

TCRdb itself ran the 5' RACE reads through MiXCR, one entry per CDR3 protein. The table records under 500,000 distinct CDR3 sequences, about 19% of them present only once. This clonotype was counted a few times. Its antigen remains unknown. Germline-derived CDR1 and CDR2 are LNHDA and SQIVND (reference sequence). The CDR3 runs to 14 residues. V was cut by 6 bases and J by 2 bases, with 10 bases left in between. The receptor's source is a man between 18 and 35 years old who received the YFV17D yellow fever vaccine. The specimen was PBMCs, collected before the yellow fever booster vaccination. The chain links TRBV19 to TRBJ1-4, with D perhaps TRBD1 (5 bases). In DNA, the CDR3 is TGTGCCAGTAGGGGACTCTGGACTAATGAAAAACTGTTTTTT. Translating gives CASRGLWTNEKLFF.